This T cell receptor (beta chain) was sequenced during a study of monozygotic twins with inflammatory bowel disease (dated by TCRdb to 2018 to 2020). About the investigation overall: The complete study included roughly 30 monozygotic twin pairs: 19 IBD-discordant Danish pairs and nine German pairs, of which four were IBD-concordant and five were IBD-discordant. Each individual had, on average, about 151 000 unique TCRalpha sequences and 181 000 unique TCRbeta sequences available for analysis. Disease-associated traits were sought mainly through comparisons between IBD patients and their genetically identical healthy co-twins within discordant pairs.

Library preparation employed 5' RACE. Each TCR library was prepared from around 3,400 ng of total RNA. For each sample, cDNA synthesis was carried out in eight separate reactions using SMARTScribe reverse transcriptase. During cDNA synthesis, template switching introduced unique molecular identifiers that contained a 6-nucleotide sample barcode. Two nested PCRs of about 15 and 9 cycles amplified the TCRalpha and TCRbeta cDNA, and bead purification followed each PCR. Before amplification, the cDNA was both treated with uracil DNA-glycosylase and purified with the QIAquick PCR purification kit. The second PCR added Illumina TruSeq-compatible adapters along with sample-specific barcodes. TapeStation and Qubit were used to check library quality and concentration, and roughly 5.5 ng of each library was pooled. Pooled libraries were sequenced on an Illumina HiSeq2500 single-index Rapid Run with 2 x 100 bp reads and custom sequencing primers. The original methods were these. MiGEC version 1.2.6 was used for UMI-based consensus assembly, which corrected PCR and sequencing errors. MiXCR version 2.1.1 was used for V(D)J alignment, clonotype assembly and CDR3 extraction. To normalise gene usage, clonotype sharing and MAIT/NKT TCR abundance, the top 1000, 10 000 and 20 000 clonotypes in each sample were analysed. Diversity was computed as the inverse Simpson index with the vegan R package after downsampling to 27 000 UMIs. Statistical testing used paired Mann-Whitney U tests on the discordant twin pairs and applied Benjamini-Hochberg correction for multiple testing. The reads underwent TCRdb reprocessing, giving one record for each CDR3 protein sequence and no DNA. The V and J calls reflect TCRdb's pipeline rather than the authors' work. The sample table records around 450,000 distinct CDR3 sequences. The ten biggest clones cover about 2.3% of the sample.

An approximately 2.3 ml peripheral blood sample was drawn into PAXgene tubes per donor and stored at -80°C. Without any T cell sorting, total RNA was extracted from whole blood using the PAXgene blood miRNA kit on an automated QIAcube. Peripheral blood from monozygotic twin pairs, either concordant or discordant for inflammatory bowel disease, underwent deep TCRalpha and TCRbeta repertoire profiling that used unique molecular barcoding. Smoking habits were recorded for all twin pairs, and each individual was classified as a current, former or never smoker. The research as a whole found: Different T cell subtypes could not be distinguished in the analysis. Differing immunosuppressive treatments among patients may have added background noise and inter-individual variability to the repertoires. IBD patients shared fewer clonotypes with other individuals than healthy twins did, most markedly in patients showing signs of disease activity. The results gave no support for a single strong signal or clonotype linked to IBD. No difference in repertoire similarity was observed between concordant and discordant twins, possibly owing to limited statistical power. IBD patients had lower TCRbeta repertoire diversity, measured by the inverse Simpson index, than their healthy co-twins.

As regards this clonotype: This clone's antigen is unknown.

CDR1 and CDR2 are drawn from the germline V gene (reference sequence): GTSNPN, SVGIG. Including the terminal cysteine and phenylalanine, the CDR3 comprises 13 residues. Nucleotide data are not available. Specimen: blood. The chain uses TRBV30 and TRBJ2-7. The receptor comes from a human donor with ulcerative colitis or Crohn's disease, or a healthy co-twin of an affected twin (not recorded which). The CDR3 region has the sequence CAWRLDTFYEQYF.